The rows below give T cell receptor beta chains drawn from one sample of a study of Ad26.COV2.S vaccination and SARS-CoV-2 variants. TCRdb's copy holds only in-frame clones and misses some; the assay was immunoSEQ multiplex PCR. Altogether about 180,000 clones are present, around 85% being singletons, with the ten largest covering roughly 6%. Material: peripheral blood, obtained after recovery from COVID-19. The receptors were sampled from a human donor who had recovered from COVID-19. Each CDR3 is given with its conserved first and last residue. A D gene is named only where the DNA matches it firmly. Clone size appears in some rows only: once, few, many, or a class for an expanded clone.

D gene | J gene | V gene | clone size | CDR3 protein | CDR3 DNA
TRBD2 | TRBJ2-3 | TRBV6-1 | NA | CASSESGSGRADTQYF | TGTGCCAGCAGTGAGTCTGGTAGCGGGAGGGCAGATACGCAGTATTTT
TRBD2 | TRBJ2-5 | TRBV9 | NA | CASIKSRRGGQETQYF | TGTGCCAGCATAAAGAGCCGGCGGGGGGGCCAAGAGACCCAGTACTTC
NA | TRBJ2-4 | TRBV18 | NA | CASSPPGSLAKNIQYF | TGTGCCAGCTCACCACCGGGCTCCCTAGCCAAAAACATTCAGTACTTC
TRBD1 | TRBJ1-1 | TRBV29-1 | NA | CSCGDRDGAFF | TGCAGCTGCGGGGACAGGGATGGAGCTTTCTTT
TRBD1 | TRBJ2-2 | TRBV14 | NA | CASSQGRGLGRPGELFF | TGTGCCAGCAGCCAAGGAAGGGGGCTAGGACGGCCCGGGGAGCTGTTTTTT
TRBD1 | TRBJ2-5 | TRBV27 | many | CASSLGTGGVETQYF | TGTGCCAGCAGTTTGGGGACAGGGGGTGTGGAGACCCAGTACTTC
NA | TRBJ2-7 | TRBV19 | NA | CASSPPLSGNLGYEQYF | TGTGCCAGTAGTCCGCCCCTATCAGGGAATCTGGGCTACGAGCAGTACTTC
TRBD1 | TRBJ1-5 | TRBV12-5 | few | CASGLVVRAGGDQPQHF | TGTGCTAGTGGTTTGGTAGTCCGCGCAGGGGGCGATCAGCCCCAGCATTTT
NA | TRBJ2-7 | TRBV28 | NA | CASSEFSRGDEQYF | TGTGCCAGCAGCGAATTCTCCAGGGGCGACGAGCAGTACTTC
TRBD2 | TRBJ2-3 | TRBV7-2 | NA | CASSPGLAGADTQYF | TGTGCCAGCAGCCCGGGACTAGCGGGGGCAGATACGCAGTATTTT
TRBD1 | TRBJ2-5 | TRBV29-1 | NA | CSVRPGTGSETQYF | TGCAGCGTTCGACCCGGGACAGGGTCGGAGACCCAGTACTTC
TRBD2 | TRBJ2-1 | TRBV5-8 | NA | CASSLWTSLRHNEQFF | TGTGCCAGCAGCCTATGGACTAGTTTGAGACACAATGAGCAGTTCTTC
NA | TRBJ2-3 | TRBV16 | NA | CASSQWGRDTDTQYF | TGTGCCAGCAGCCAATGGGGCAGGGACACAGATACGCAGTATTTT
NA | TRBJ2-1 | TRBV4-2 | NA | CASSQPDRYDEQFF | TGTGCCAGCAGCCAACCAGACAGGTACGATGAGCAGTTCTTC
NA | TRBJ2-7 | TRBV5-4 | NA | CASSTGIHRFNEQYF | TGTGCCAGCAGCACAGGAATTCACCGGTTTAACGAGCAGTACTTC
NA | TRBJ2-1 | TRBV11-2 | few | CASSFSRAGYNEQFF | TGTGCCAGCAGCTTCTCAAGGGCCGGTTACAATGAGCAGTTCTTC
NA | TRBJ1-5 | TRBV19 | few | CASSSMGGWNQPQHF | TGTGCCAGTAGTAGTATGGGGGGGTGGAATCAGCCCCAGCATTTT
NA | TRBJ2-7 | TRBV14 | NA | CASSEEVRSSSYEQYF | TGTGCCAGCAGCGAAGAGGTTCGGAGCAGTTCCTACGAGCAGTACTTC
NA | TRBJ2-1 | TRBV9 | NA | CASTSSGTHYNEQFF | TGTGCCAGCACCAGTAGCGGAACCCACTACAATGAGCAGTTCTTC
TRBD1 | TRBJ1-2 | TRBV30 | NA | CAWDRGRNYGYTF | TGTGCCTGGGACAGGGGGCGTAACTATGGCTACACCTTC
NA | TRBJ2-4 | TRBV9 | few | CASSVGVVGGNIQYF | TGTGCCAGCAGCGTAGGGGTGGTAGGGGGGAACATTCAGTACTTC
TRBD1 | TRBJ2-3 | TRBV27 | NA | CASSLGQGRVDTQYF | TGTGCCAGCAGTCTCGGACAGGGGAGAGTAGATACGCAGTATTTT
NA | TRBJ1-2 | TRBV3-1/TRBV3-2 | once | CASSQTGANYGYTF | TGTGCCAGCAGCCAGACGGGAGCCAACTATGGCTACACCTTC
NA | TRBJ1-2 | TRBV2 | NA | CASSEVWGRGYGYTF | TGTGCCAGCAGTGAAGTCTGGGGGCGCGGCTATGGCTACACCTTC
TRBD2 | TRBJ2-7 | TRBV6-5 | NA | CATGTSGYSYEQYF | TGTGCCACCGGAACTAGCGGGTACTCCTACGAGCAGTACTTC
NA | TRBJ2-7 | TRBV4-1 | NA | CASSQEVGGTRYEQYF | TGCGCCAGCAGCCAAGAGGTTGGCGGGACTCGCTACGAGCAGTACTTC
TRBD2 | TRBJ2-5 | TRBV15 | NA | CATSRAFPSGGWETQYF | TGTGCCACCAGCAGAGCTTTCCCTAGCGGGGGGTGGGAGACCCAGTACTTC
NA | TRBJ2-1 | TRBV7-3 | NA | CASSLTGGGGTYNEQFF | TGTGCCAGCAGCTTAACTGGAGGGGGGGGGACCTACAATGAGCAGTTCTTC
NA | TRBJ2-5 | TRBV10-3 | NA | CAIKGSEETQYF | TGTGCCATCAAGGGGTCTGAAGAGACCCAGTACTTC
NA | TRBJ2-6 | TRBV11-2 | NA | CASSLDPSTGANVLTF | TGTGCCAGCAGCTTAGATCCTAGTACTGGGGCCAACGTCCTGACTTTC
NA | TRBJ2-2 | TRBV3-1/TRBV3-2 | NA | CASSPLGGSVGYNGELFF | TGTGCCAGCAGCCCTCTAGGGGGATCCGTCGGTTATAACGGGGAGCTGTTTTTT
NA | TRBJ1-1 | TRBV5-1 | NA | CASSFQGQDTEAFF | TGCGCCAGCAGCTTTCAGGGGCAGGACACTGAAGCTTTCTTT
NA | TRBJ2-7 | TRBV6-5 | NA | CASSPGGKQYF | TGTGCCAGCAGTCCCGGGGGCAAGCAGTACTTC
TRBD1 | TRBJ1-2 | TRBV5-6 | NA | CASSLGTGGGYGYTF | TGTGCCAGCAGCTTAGGGACAGGGGGCGGCTATGGCTACACCTTC
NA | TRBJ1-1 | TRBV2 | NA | CASSAFLDTEAFF | TGTGCCAGCAGTGCTTTTTTGGACACTGAAGCTTTCTTT